This T cell receptor (beta chain) originates from a study of low-dose radiotherapy and immunotherapy resistance in tumors. The wider study: One day before radiation and immunotherapy, intravenous cyclophosphamide 200 mg/m2 was administered, with this repeated every two weeks.

Time point reported: before trial treatment. Donors were given nivolumab, ipilimumab, aspirin, low-dose cyclophosphamide and low-dose radiotherapy. V shed 5 bases, J shed 15 bases, and the junction held 13 bases outside the gene matches. The CDR3 totals 12 residues. Germline CDR1 and CDR2: GTSNPN and SVGIG (reference sequence). First-strand cDNA used TRAV- and TRBV-specific primers, covering alpha and beta chains. With a constant-region primer and a V-primer adapter, TCRs were subjected to approximately 20 PCR cycles of amplification. In TCRdb, the reads were re-called with MiXCR into one record per CDR3 protein. The data hold around 99,000 distinct CDR3 sequences, with more than 8.5% observed a single time.

V usage is TRBV30 and J usage is TRBJ2-1; 7 nucleotides agree with TRBD2. The sequenced sample was PBMCs, obtained before treatment. The receptor's source is a male donor with prostate cancer. The CDR3 coding sequence is TGTGCCTGGCTGACGGGAGGCCCTGCCCCGTTCTTC. This codes for CAWLTGGPAPFF. Looking up the rest from reference TRBV30 and TRBJ2-1 gives the full variable domain: SQTIHQWPATLVQPVGSPLSLECTVEGTSNPNLYWYRQAAGRGLQLLFYSVGIGQISSEVPQNLSASRPQDRQFILSSKKLLLSDSGFYLCAWLTGGPAPFFGPGTRLTVL.